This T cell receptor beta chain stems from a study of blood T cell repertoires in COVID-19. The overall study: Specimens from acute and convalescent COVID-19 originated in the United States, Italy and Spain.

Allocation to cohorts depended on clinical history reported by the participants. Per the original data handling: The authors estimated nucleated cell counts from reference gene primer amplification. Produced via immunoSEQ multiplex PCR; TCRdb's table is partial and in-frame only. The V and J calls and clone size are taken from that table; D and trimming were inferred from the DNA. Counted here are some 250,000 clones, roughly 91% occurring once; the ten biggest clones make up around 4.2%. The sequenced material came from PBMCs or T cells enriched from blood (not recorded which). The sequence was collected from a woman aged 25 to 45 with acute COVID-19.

CDR3 bases: TGTGCCAGCGGACCGGGACAGGGGGCGGGCTACGAGCAGTACTTC. It specifies CASGPGQGAGYEQYF. The chain carries TRBV6-5 and TRBJ2-7; 12 bases are a match to TRBD1. In germline, CDR1 is MNHEY, CDR2 SVGAGI. Trimming at V came to 8 bases and at J to 3 bases, leaving 8 bases not matched to a gene. The CDR3 spans 15 residues.